This entry concerns a single T cell receptor (beta chain). Using immunoSEQ multiplex PCR, the repertoire was profiled, and TCRdb retains in-frame clones only, with some absent. Among 950,000 to 1,200,000 clones listed, around three quarters were seen once. These data come from a study of shared clonotypes between healthy human individuals. With 5 bases clipped from V and 7 bases from J, the junction kept 4 bases outside the gene matches. In germline, CDR1 is SGHNT, CDR2 YYREEE (reference sequence). The CDR3 consists of 13 residues. The TCR originated in a young man in good health. Some clones in this sample may be carry-over from other donors' samples. The sample taken for sequencing was memory CD4+ T cells from PBMCs. Subset reported: CD45RA-negative fraction. This rearrangement joins TRBV5-4 to TRBJ1-3; 9 positions agree with TRBD1. CDR3 sequence (DNA): TGTGCCAGCAGTCCGACAGGGGGGAACACCATATATTTT. It encodes CASSPTGGNTIYF. Based on the CDR3 plus reference TRBV5-4 and TRBJ1-3, the full variable domain is ETGVTQSPTHLIKTRGQQVTLRCSSQSGHNTVSWYQQALGQGPQFIFQYYREEENGRGNFPPRFSGLQFPNYSSELNVNALELDDSALYLCASSPTGGNTIYFGEGSWLTVV.